This T cell receptor (beta chain) was found in a study of persistence of HIV-infected CD4 T cells. About this clone itself: Antigen specificity is unknown.

Study observations and caveats: Compared with CD3/CD28-stimulated cells, CMV- and Gag-responding cells showed lower TCRbeta richness.

Cells were stimulated nonspecifically with anti-CD3/anti-CD28 magnetic beads. Responding CD4+ T cells were sorted by upregulation of both CD40 ligand and CD69. Germline V gene data show CDR1 as MNHEY and CDR2 as SVGAGI. After removal of 9 bases from V and 4 bases from J, the junction contained 9 bases not matched to a gene. There are 15 residues in the CDR3. The immunoSEQ assay was version 4, run in survey mode. The assay was immunoSEQ multiplex PCR, and TCRdb's table has in-frame clones only and misses some. The sample contains 35,000 to 50,000 clones, about 89% of which appear only once. Here the sequenced sample was CD4+ T cells sorted from PBMCs after roughly 19-hour stimulation, taken from a patient who received antiretroviral therapy. The rearrangement uses TRBV6-5 and TRBJ1-4; 9 nucleotides align to TRBD1. This receptor was obtained from an adult man with HIV who was CMV-seropositive. The CDR3 nucleotides read TGTGCCAGTATGCCACAGGGGGCGGGTAATGAAAAACTGTTTTTT. This gives the protein CASMPQGAGNEKLFF.